The 24 T cell receptor beta chains below were found in one sample sequenced in a study of T-cell memory formation after mild COVID-19. TCRdb re-analysed the 5' RACE reads in MiXCR, keeping a single row per CDR3 protein. The table has roughly 200,000 distinct CDR3 sequences, more than 15% seen once. The specimen was PBMCs or a T cell subset sorted from them (not recorded which). The origin of the receptors is an adult woman who had mild COVID-19 (a few samples of this study predate the infection). Cell type and time point are not known.

The gene calls are TRBV14 and TRBJ1-2; the D gene is possibly TRBD1 (5 bases). Germline-derived CDR1 and CDR2 are SGHDN and FVKESK. This CDR3 is built from 14 residues. Between the trimmed V and J ends, which lost 1 base and 9 bases, there was a span of 15 bases. This chain's CDR3 is CASSQAARVSSYTF. CDR3 coding DNA: TGTGCCAGCAGCCAAGCGGCCAGGGTGTCGAGCTACACCTTC. Drawing the rest from reference TRBV14 and TRBJ1-2, the complete variable domain is EAGVTQFPSHSVIEKGQTVTLRCDPISGHDNLYWYRRVMGKEIKFLLHFVKESKQDESGMPNNRFLAERTGGTYSTLKVQPAELEDSGVYFCASSQAARVSSYTFGSGTRLTVV.

The chain links TRBV5-6 to TRBJ2-7, with D perhaps matching TRBD1 (6 bases). Germline V CDR1 and CDR2: SGHDT, YYEEEE. The germline V and J ends were trimmed by 4 bases and 4 bases, with 18 bases remaining between them. The CDR3 is 15 amino acids. The CDR3 protein is CASSTDRNPPYEQYF. CDR3 nucleotides: TGTGCCAGCAGCACAGACAGGAATCCCCCATACGAGCAGTACTTC.

This clonotype was observed a few times. The V gene is TRBV7-9, the J gene TRBJ2-1; D remains ambiguous. The V gene lost 1 base and the J gene lost 12 bases, with 13 bases spanning the gap. The CDR3 contains 13 residues. CDR1 is SEHNR, CDR2 FQNEAQ, per germline (reference sequence). The CDR3 is CASSLDSSGGQFF. The DNA of the CDR3 is TGTGCCAGCAGCTTAGATTCTTCCGGCGGGCAGTTCTTC.

This sequence joins TRBV7-2 and TRBJ2-7, with TRBD1 identical over 8 bases. The CDR3 loop spans 14 amino acids. CDR1 SGHTA and CDR2 FQGNSA come from the germline V gene. Trimming at V came to 5 bases and at J to 7 bases, leaving 10 bases not matched to a gene. The CDR3 DNA reads TGTGCCAGCAGCGCCTTGACAGGGGTGGATGAGCAGTACTTC. The encoded protein is CASSALTGVDEQYF.

V and J are TRBV5-1 and TRBJ1-4; tentative D call: TRBD1 (5 bases). The V and J ends lost 0 bases and 6 bases respectively, with 15 bases between them. The CDR3 covers 16 residues. Germline CDR1 reads SGHRS; CDR2 reads YFSETQ. Here the CDR3 reads CASSLVLADRDEKLFF. The CDR3 DNA sequence: TGCGCCAGCAGCTTGGTGTTAGCCGACAGAGATGAAAAACTGTTTTTT.

This clonotype was counted ten times or more. The V and J genes are TRBV20-1 and TRBJ2-3; 11 bases line up with TRBD2. V was clipped by 5 bases and J by 5 bases; unmatched bases: 6. The germline V gene encodes CDR1 DFQATT and CDR2 SNEGSKA (reference sequence). The CDR3 loop spans 14 amino acids. CDR3 DNA sequence: TGCAGTGCTGTTAGCGGGGGGGCGGGAGATACGCAGTATTTT. It yields the protein CSAVSGGAGDTQYF.

Ten or more counts support this clonotype. The rearrangement uses TRBV10-3 and TRBJ1-1; 7 positions match TRBD1. There are 17 residues in the CDR3. J was trimmed by 3 bases and V by 0 bases; bases with no gene match: 10. Germline V gene lookup returns CDR1 ENHRY and CDR2 SYGVKD. The CDR3 DNA reads TGTGCCATCAGTGAGTCCGGGACAGCCCATGCCTACACTGAAGCTTTCTTT. Translation: CAISESGTAHAYTEAFF.

This clonotype has a handful of counts. V and J are TRBV5-1 and TRBJ1-5, with D hard to call. Trimming cost V 4 bases and J 3 bases, with 8 bases left between them. CDR3 length: 13 amino acids. Per the germline V gene, CDR1 is SGHRS and CDR2 is YFSETQ. Here the CDR3 reads CASSVGDNQPQHF. CDR3 sequence (DNA): TGCGCCAGCAGCGTGGGTGACAATCAGCCCCAGCATTTT.

In this sample, this clonotype turned up a few times. CDR3: CASSPTGSQLWSYEQYF. The CDR3, as DNA: TGTGCCAGCTCACCGACAGGGTCTCAGCTTTGGTCCTACGAGCAGTACTTC. The chain employs TRBV18 and TRBJ2-7; TRBD1 agrees at 7 bases. This CDR3 contains 17 residues. Germline V gives CDR1 KGHSH, CDR2 LQKENI. After removal of 3 bases from V and 1 base from J, the junction contained 12 bases not matched to a gene.

The genes are TRBV10-3 and TRBJ2-1, with 7 bases matching TRBD2. The CDR3 extends over 17 amino acids. Germline V gives CDR1 ENHRY, CDR2 SYGVKD. Unmatched junction bases numbered 6, after V lost 0 bases and J lost 1 base. CDR3 bases: TGTGCCATCAGTGAGTCTGGCGGGGGAGCTTCCTACAATGAGCAGTTCTTC. Its protein is CAISESGGGASYNEQFF.

This clonotype was seen at least ten times. The J gene is TRBJ2-7, the V gene TRBV29-1; possible D gene TRBD1, 6 bases. Per germline, CDR1 SQVTM and CDR2 ANQGSEA. The CDR3 covers 12 residues. The germline V and J ends were trimmed by 6 bases and 1 base, with 10 bases remaining between them. The CDR3 protein is CSVKTGSYEQYF. The CDR3, as DNA: TGCAGCGTGAAAACAGGGTCCTACGAGCAGTACTTC.

This clonotype was seen a few times. The rearrangement uses TRBV5-1 and TRBJ2-1; D possibly corresponds to TRBD2 (5 bases). The CDR3 is made up of 13 amino acids. The V gene's germline CDR1 is SGHRS and CDR2 YFSETQ. Deletions cut 6 bases from V and 7 bases from J, with 14 bases between. CDR3 bases: TGCGCCAGCATTTCAACGGGAACGAATGAGCAGTTCTTC. This codes for CASISTGTNEQFF.

The chain uses TRBV25-1 and TRBJ2-5; unclear D gene. Germline CDR1 MGHDK, CDR2 SYGVNS. The germline V and J ends were trimmed by 0 bases and 6 bases, with 8 bases remaining between them. The CDR3 runs to 13 residues. The CDR3 nucleotides are TGTGCCAGCAGTGAATATGTCGGAAAGACCCAGTACTTC. Translated, it gives CASSEYVGKTQYF.

This clonotype showed up just a few times. V is TRBV24-1 and J is TRBJ1-5; D not certain. The CDR3 loop spans 13 amino acids. With 1 base removed from V and 4 bases from J, the gap between germline ends came to 4 bases. Germline lookup yields CDR1 KGHDR and CDR2 SFDVKD. This chain's CDR3 is CATSDFTNQPQHF. The CDR3 DNA follows: TGTGCCACCAGTGATTTCACGAATCAGCCCCAGCATTTT.

There are a few counts of this clonotype. This rearrangement joins TRBV9 to TRBJ1-2; TRBD1 agrees at 8 bases. The CDR3 totals 15 residues. Germline lookup yields CDR1 SGDLS and CDR2 YYNGEE. V trimming: 2 bases; J trimming: 6 bases; junction bases outside the gene matches: 9. CDR3 sequence: CASSVDIQGENGYTF. CDR3 nucleotide sequence: TGTGCCAGCAGCGTCGACATACAGGGGGAGAATGGCTACACCTTC.

This clonotype has a handful of counts. The chain carries TRBV6-2 or TRBV6-3 and TRBJ1-1, with a weak D call TRBD1 (5 bases). Trimming removed 5 bases from V and 4 bases from J, with 23 bases in between. The CDR3 runs to 17 residues. Looked up from germline, CDR1 is MNHEY and CDR2 is SVGEGT. This CDR3 is CASSVRGTDEGFTEAFF. The CDR3 nucleotides read TGTGCCAGCAGTGTAAGGGGAACGGATGAGGGGTTCACTGAAGCTTTCTTT.

Only a few counts were recorded for this clonotype. The chain links TRBV20-1 to TRBJ2-3, with D perhaps being TRBD1 or TRBD2 (5 bases each). This CDR3 has 13 amino acids. Deletions cut 3 bases from V and 6 bases from J, with 13 bases between. Per the germline V gene, CDR1 is DFQATT and CDR2 is SNEGSKA (reference sequence). The CDR3 protein is CSASGANWDTQYF. The DNA for the CDR3 is TGCAGTGCTAGCGGGGCGAACTGGGATACGCAGTATTTT.

At least ten counts were recorded for this clonotype. The rearrangement joins TRBV20-1 to TRBJ2-7; 7 bases fit TRBD1. This CDR3 comprises 14 residues. The junction had 6 bases not matched to a gene; V was cut back by 4 bases and J by 0 bases. Germline lookup yields CDR1 DFQATT and CDR2 SNEGSKA (reference sequence). For the CDR3, the DNA is TGCAGTGCTATTAGCCCAGGGGGCTCCTACGAGCAGTACTTC. Protein: CSAISPGGSYEQYF.

This clonotype was seen a handful of times. J is TRBJ2-3 and V is TRBV20-1, with 9 bases matching TRBD2. Germline CDR1 DFQATT, CDR2 SNEGSKA (reference sequence). J lost 2 bases, V lost 1 base, and 10 bases had no gene match. This CDR3 comprises 17 residues. The CDR3 DNA reads as TGCAGTGCTAGAGTAACCCCGACTAGCGGATTCACAGATACGCAGTATTTT. Its translation: CSARVTPTSGFTDTQYF.

The V gene is TRBV7-9, the J gene TRBJ2-1; D uncertain. In germline, CDR1 is SEHNR, CDR2 FQNEAQ (reference sequence). This CDR3 contains 13 residues. Trimming took 0 bases from V and 5 from J, leaving 5 bases between them. CDR3 bases: TGTGCCAGCAGCTTAGCGAGTAACAATGAGCAGTTCTTC. Amino acid sequence: CASSLASNNEQFF.

The chain combines TRBV12-3 or TRBV12-4 with TRBJ2-7; D remains unclear. The CDR3 has 14 amino acids. With 6 bases removed from V and 0 bases from J, the gap between germline ends came to 12 bases. In DNA form, the CDR3 reads TGTGCCAGCAGGCGAGGCTATAGCTCCTACGAGCAGTACTTC. Translation gives CASRRGYSSYEQYF.

Only a few counts were recorded for this clonotype. V and J are TRBV4-3 and TRBJ2-3, with D tentatively TRBD2 (6 bases). CDR1 and CDR2 from the germline V gene are LGHNA and YSLEER. This CDR3 has 14 amino acids. Deletions cut 3 bases from V and 1 base from J, with 8 bases between. CDR3 bases: TGCGCCAGCAGCCAGGACTATGGCACAGATACGCAGTATTTT. Translated, it gives CASSQDYGTDTQYF.

V usage is TRBV7-3 and J usage is TRBJ2-2; the match to TRBD2 covers 10 bases. Looked up from germline, CDR1 is SGHTA and CDR2 is FQGTGA. J gave up 5 bases and V 5 bases, and 8 bases lay outside the gene matches. The CDR3 consists of 16 residues. The CDR3 region is CASSLPGLAITGELFF. The DNA of the CDR3 is TGTGCCAGCAGCCTCCCGGGACTAGCGATAACCGGGGAGCTGTTTTTT.

The chain joins TRBV4-1 to TRBJ2-5; perhaps TRBD2 as D (7 bases). The CDR3 extends over 17 amino acids. Per the germline V gene, CDR1 is MGHRA and CDR2 is YSYEKL. V was cut by 1 base and J by 5 bases, with 20 bases left in between. CDR3 DNA: TGCGCCAGCAGCCAAGTCGGCGGGGGCGGGGGTCGGGAGACCCAGTACTTC. The encoded protein is CASSQVGGGGGRETQYF.